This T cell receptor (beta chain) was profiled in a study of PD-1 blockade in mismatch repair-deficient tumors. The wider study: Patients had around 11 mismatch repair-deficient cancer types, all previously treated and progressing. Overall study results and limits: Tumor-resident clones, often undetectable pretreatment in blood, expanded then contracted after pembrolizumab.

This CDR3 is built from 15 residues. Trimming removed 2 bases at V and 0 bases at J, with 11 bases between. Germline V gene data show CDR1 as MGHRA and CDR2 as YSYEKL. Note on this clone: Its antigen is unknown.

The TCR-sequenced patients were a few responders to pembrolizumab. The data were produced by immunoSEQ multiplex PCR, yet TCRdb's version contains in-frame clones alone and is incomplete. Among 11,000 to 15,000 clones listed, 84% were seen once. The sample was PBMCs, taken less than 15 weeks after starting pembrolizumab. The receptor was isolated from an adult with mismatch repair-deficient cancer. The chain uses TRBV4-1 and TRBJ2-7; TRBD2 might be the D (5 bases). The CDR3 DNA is TGCGCCAGCAGCCAACGAGACTACCTCTCCTACGAGCAGTACTTC. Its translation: CASSQRDYLSYEQYF.